This T cell receptor (beta chain) was documented in a study of lymphopenia after photon versus proton radiotherapy (dated by TCRdb to the late 2010s). Notes on the research overall: The immunological effects of photon versus proton radiation therapy were compared in patients with gastrointestinal tumors who developed high-grade lymphopenia. The 20 patients in the cohort had gastrointestinal tumors, were treated with either photon or proton therapy, and subsequently developed lymphopenia. The goal of the study was to characterize the differences between the two radiation modalities in how they affect the immune system. General conclusions and limits of the study: During treatment, patients who received proton therapy stayed relatively stable, whereas patients who received photon therapy lost naive T cells and TCR diversity and gained effector/memory populations. Among patients across the cohort who died, overall survival time showed an inverse correlation with a larger post-nadir drop in TCR diversity. After the lymphocyte count nadir, repertoires from photon-treated patients showed oligoclonal expansion, particularly of CD8+ Temra cells, and this expansion drove the decline in diversity. The authors looked at the survival association only in patients who died, and they framed better survival with proton therapy as a possibility rather than a demonstrated result.

The library was generated by the immunoSEQ multiplex PCR assay. Alongside multiparametric flow cytometry, deep sequencing of rearranged TCR beta loci was used to profile the T cell repertoires. The source is immuneACCESS, and TCRdb retained only in-frame sequences with V and J called. Part of the clones is not carried over; for the studies checked, unresolved V genes explain less than half of this, and the remainder is unexplained. The sample table holds some 170,000 clones, of which 88% were seen once. The ten largest clonotypes hold about 4.3% of the sample. The V end loses 4 bases and the J end loses 2 bases, and a stretch of 11 bases separates them. The germline V gene provides CDR1 SGHTA and CDR2 FQGNSA. The CDR3 covers 15 residues, taking in both the cysteine and the phenylalanine. The sequence is cut down to CDR3 DNA, 45 bases in frame from base 1. Turning to this clone: The target of this receptor is not known. The sample holds no much larger clone one base away, and base qualities are not on file.

The clonotype was recovered from a man aged 45 to 65 with gastric cancer. This chain joins TRBV7-2 to TRBJ2-2, and perhaps TRBD2 as D gene, on 6 matching bases. Sequenced material: peripheral blood, taken from a patient treated with photon-based radiotherapy. DNA sequence: TGTGCCAGCAGCTGGGACTCAACTAACACCGGGGAGCTGTTTTTT. Its protein product is CASSWDSTNTGELFF.